Listed below are T cell receptor beta chains from one sample, sequenced in a study of T cell repertoires in cytomegalovirus infection. One entry per CDR3 protein results from TCRdb running MiXCR on the reads. Of roughly 760,000 distinct CDR3 sequences listed, 35% to 45% were seen once; the top ten hold 2.5% to 3%. The sample taken for sequencing was PBMCs. The source of these receptors is a human donor in good health (CMV status not recorded). Some clones in this sample may be carry-over from other donors' samples. The CDR3 runs from the conserved cysteine through the conserved F or W. A D gene is named only where the DNA matches it firmly. The size field is filled for only some rows; it gives once, few, many or a size class.

clone size | J gene | D gene | V gene | CDR3 DNA | CDR3 protein
. | TRBJ2-7 | TRBD2 | TRBV7-2 | TGTGCCAGCAGCTTAGCCGGACTAGCGGGGGCCGCAGGCTACGAGCAGTACTTC | CASSLAGLAGAAGYEQYF
. | TRBJ1-2 | TRBD1 | TRBV6-2/TRBV6-3 | TGTGCCAGCAGTACAACGACAGGGCTGGCAGGCTACACCTTC | CASSTTTGLAGYTF
. | TRBJ2-1 | TRBD2 | TRBV20-1 | TGCAGTGCTGTCCGACTAGCGGGGGGGCCTTTCAGACGAAACAATGAGCAGTTCTTC | CSAVRLAGGPFRRNNEQFF
. | TRBJ2-7 | . | TRBV28 | TGTGCCAGCAGGTGGGCACTCGAGGGCGAAGAGCAGTACTTC | CASRWALEGEEQYF
many | TRBJ2-5 | . | TRBV12-3/TRBV12-4 | TGTGCCAGCAGCTCGCGTGGTCAAGAGACCCAGTACTTC | CASSSRGQETQYF
. | TRBJ2-3 | . | TRBV29-1 | TGCAGCGTTGAGCCCTACACAGATACGCAGTATTTT | CSVEPYTDTQYF
. | TRBJ2-1 | . | TRBV28 | TGTGCCAGCAGTCTCCGGGACGCATACAATGAGCAGTTCTTC | CASSLRDAYNEQFF
few | TRBJ1-4 | . | TRBV19 | TGTGCCAGCGCCCCCACAGGCACAACTAATGAAAAACTGTTTTTT | CASAPTGTTNEKLFF
. | TRBJ2-1 | . | TRBV19 | TGTGCCAATAGTAGACAGTACGACGTATGGAGCTCCTACAATGAGCAGTTCTTC | CANSRQYDVWSSYNEQFF
many | TRBJ1-2 | . | TRBV12-3/TRBV12-4 | TGTGCCAGCAGTTTACTAGGGTACTTCGGCTACACCTTC | CASSLLGYFGYTF
many | TRBJ2-1 | . | TRBV7-2 | TGTGCCAGCAGCCTGTGGAATGAGCAGTTCTTC | CASSLWNEQFF
many | TRBJ2-1 | . | TRBV7-2 | TGTGCCAGCAGTCCAATGACTAGTGCAAATGAGCAGTTCTTC | CASSPMTSANEQFF
. | TRBJ2-7 | . | TRBV5-4 | TGTGCCAGCAGCTCACGAGGTGAATACGAGCAGTACTTC | CASSSRGEYEQYF
. | TRBJ1-4 | . | TRBV27 | TGTGCCAGCAGACCCAGGGGTCAATGGGTAAATGAAAAACTGTTTTTT | CASRPRGQWVNEKLFF
. | TRBJ2-5 | TRBD2 | TRBV28 | TGTGCCAGCAGGGGAGGACTAGCGGTGGGAGAGACCCATTACTTC | CASRGGLAVGETHYF
. | TRBJ1-2 | TRBD1 | TRBV19 | TGTGCCACCGAGAAGCAGGGGGCGCGTGGCTACACCTTC | CATEKQGARGYTF
many | TRBJ1-1 | . | TRBV7-2 | TGTGCCAGCAGCTTTCACCAGGGGTCTGAAGCTTTCTTT | CASSFHQGSEAFF
. | TRBJ2-5 | . | TRBV20-1 | TGCAGTGCTAGACTCGACGGGAATCAAGAGACCCAGTACTTC | CSARLDGNQETQYF
. | TRBJ1-1 | . | TRBV19 | TGTGCCAGTACGGCAGGGGCTGAAGCTTTCTTT | CASTAGAEAFF
. | TRBJ1-2 | . | TRBV4-1 | TGCGCCAGCAGCCAAGATCCCTCGGGAGAAGCTGGCTACACCTTC | CASSQDPSGEAGYTF
. | TRBJ1-5 | . | TRBV2 | TGTGCCAGCAGTAACAGGGGCAATCAGCCCCAGCATTTT | CASSNRGNQPQHF
many | TRBJ1-5 | TRBD1 | TRBV7-2 | TGTGCCAGCAGCCGGGGACAGGGCGATAAAGAGCCCCAGCATTTT | CASSRGQGDKEPQHF
. | TRBJ2-1 | . | TRBV28 | TGTGCCAGCAGTTCCGTATCCGGGACTCACTACAATGAGCAGTTCTTC | CASSSVSGTHYNEQFF
once | TRBJ2-6 | TRBD1 | TRBV10-2 | TGCGCCCGCAGGAAAACGGACAGGGGGCGGTCTGGGGCCAACGTCCTGACTTTC | CARRKTDRGRSGANVLTF
few | TRBJ2-3 | TRBD1 | TRBV28 | TGTGCCAGCAGTAGGACAAGCGGACAGGGGCTCCCCACAGATACGCAGTATTTT | CASSRTSGQGLPTDTQYF
many | TRBJ2-1 | . | TRBV12-3/TRBV12-4 | TGTGCCAGCACCCTTGGGGGAGCCTACAATGAGCAGTTCTTC | CASTLGGAYNEQFF
. | TRBJ1-1 | TRBD1 | TRBV7-2 | TGTGCCAGCAGCGAGACAGGGGGTCACACTGAAGCTTTCTTT | CASSETGGHTEAFF
. | TRBJ1-1 | . | TRBV4-1 | TGCGCCAGCAGCCAAGATCGTACGATAGCTTTCTTT | CASSQDRTIAFF
. | TRBJ1-4 | . | TRBV19 | TGTGCCAGTAGCGGGGGTTACGAAAAACTGTTTTTT | CASSGGYEKLFF
. | TRBJ1-5 | . | TRBV5-1 | TGCGCCAGCAGCTTGGTGGGGGGGCAGCAGCCCCAGCATTTT | CASSLVGGQQPQHF
. | TRBJ2-3 | TRBD1 | TRBV5-5 | TGTGCCAGCACCGCGACAGGGGTAACAGATACGCAGTATTTT | CASTATGVTDTQYF
few | TRBJ1-1 | . | TRBV12-3/TRBV12-4 | TGTGCCAGCAGCCGGGACACGCTCGCTGAAGCTTTCTTT | CASSRDTLAEAFF
few | TRBJ2-1 | TRBD2 | TRBV6-1 | TGTGCCAGCAGCCCCCTAGCGGGAGCTGGTAATGAGCAGTTCTTC | CASSPLAGAGNEQFF
many | TRBJ1-3 | . | TRBV7-2 | TGTGCCAGCAGCTGGGGTCTGGGGGCTGGAAACACCATATATTTT | CASSWGLGAGNTIYF
many | TRBJ2-5 | TRBD2 | TRBV6-1 | TGTGCCAGCAGTGAATGGGCTAGCGGGGGACTCCAAGAGACCCAGTACTTC | CASSEWASGGLQETQYF
. | TRBJ2-4 | . | TRBV19 | TGTGCCAGTTCCCCTCCCTTGGCCAAAAACATTCAGTACTTC | CASSPPLAKNIQYF
. | TRBJ1-1 | . | TRBV28 | TGTGCCTCCAGCATTTTCCAGAACACTGAAGCTTTCTTT | CASSIFQNTEAFF